This TCR beta chain was obtained from a study of cytomegalovirus exposure and HLA in healthy donors (dated by TCRdb to 2015 to 2018). Broadly, across the study: An earlier analysis of 550 to 700 of the donors reported about 290 Gb of sequence data and more than 90 million unique TCR beta sequences from 150 million to 200 million T cells. About 300 gigabases of sequencing data and some 85 million unique TCR sequences were included in an early release covering over 600 HLA-typed donors. To decide whether each TCR beta V gene segment behaved as functional or pseudogenic, an earlier analysis of approximately 620 of the donors relied on high-throughput TCR beta sequencing. Of the 300 to 450 genotyped donors, around 81% fell in the genetic ancestry cluster associated with self-reported Caucasian donors. In a later analysis, previously published TCR beta repertoires from 670 or so donors were re-analyzed and high-resolution HLA genotyping was added so that TCR occurrence patterns could be studied. In a later genetic analysis, genome-wide SNP genotypes for about three fifths of the roughly 670 donors were used, and that subset was treated as a discovery cohort. Rather than drawing on any new phenotypic data, the later analysis identified candidate immune exposures from TCR beta sequences and the way those sequences occurred across donors. Every discovery cohort repertoire had been produced on one sequencing platform. High-throughput TCR immunosequencing, statistical association of individual TCRs with disease status, and machine learning were combined to predict cytomegalovirus infection status. The study was designed to test whether signatures of past pathogen exposure could be identified by cataloging public T cell receptors. Class I and class II HLA loci were covered by the typing at four-digit resolution. The T cell repertoires of 666 subjects were profiled by immunosequencing and related to cytomegalovirus serostatus. Donor age, sex, ethnicity and CMV serostatus were compiled together with the repertoire data. In addition to the first cohort of about 650 subjects, a separate validation cohort of 130 or so different subjects was used. A handful of DR-DQ haplotypes were handled as single units for association and clustering because linkage in the cohort was strong. Typing coverage varied by locus: roughly 620-640 donors for A, B, C, DRB1 and DQB1; approximately 520 for DQA1; approximately 570 for DPA1; some 470 for DPB1. On average, roughly 250,000 unique TCR beta nucleotide sequences were sequenced per donor among a few hundred genotyped donors of the cohort, with about 19% of those sequences being non-productive. Paper-wide results and their limitations: In a later genetic analysis, a missense DCLRE1C variant was associated with V-gene and J-gene trimming of TCR beta chains, and the association was replicated in an independent cohort. Linkage disequilibrium might explain the correlated functional status among segregating V segments, but an unknown experimental factor could not be ruled out. In vitro tests confirmed that a few of the cytomegalovirus-associated TCR beta chains recognize cytomegalovirus antigens. Some IMGT-functional V segments, including TRBV6-2 and TRBV6-3, could not be distinguished by the 87-base-pair reads and were therefore excluded. A further reported finding was that TCR beta sequences accurately predicted the HLA-A and HLA-B alleles for most subjects in the first cohort. In this cohort, only TCR beta chains were sequenced, and detectable features were limited by the absence of alpha or paired-chain data. The presence/absence analyses assumed that sequencing depth was roughly uniform across donors, and that assumption may not be true. At a false discovery rate of 0.05, a later analysis linked around 15,000 TCR beta sequences to specific HLA alleles. Broadly in line with IMGT annotations, most TCR beta V segments showed up in productive rearrangements about 87% or about 30% of the time in an earlier analysis of 450 to 600 of the donors. Because some donors lacked HLA typing at each locus, the association tests relied only on the typed subset. In both the original and validation cohorts, the classifier was reported to diagnose cytomegalovirus status with high specificity and sensitivity. Assigning TCR associations to individual alleles was difficult when HLA alleles, especially DR and DQ, strongly co-occurred. Immune exposure information for the cohort was limited to CMV serostatus. A group of highly shared sequence variants was considered likely to be a technical artifact of the sequencing pipeline. A total of fewer than 200 TCR beta chains were listed by the study as associated with cytomegalovirus. While some public TCRs were present in many individuals, most TCR sequences turned up only very rarely across donors. In a later analysis, the rate of TCR association differed among HLA loci, with DRB1 alleles having the most associated TCRs and HLA-C alleles having the fewest. In a later genetic analysis, fewer N-insertions in productive TCRs were reported among donors in an Asian-associated ancestry cluster than the 666-donor mean. A later analysis found that most CMV-associated TCR beta chains appeared HLA-restricted, with HLA associations seemingly driven largely by CMV exposure. Because counts were too low, about 15 rarely observed V segments, including chromosome 9 orphons, were left out of the earlier analysis of approximately 580 of the donors. The authors suggested that the approach could potentially be extended to other disease states and immunological phenotypes. In a later analysis, HLA-associated TCR beta chains were found to be more clonally expanded and to have lower generation probabilities than equally common non-associated chains. Several of the top co-occurrence clusters appeared to be linked to parvovirus B19, influenza, CMV and Epstein-Barr virus, according to a later analysis.

As concerns this clone: Its antigen is unknown. The record has no base qualities; no much larger clone is one base away.

The library was prepared using the immunoSEQ multiplex PCR assay. For the multiplex PCR, a mixture combining 60 forward primers for TCR Vbeta segments and 13 reverse primers for TCR Jbeta segments was used. A multiplex PCR assay on genomic DNA amplified the CDR3 region of rearranged TCR beta genes. On the Illumina HiSeq System, the amplified TCR beta libraries were sequenced as 87-base-pair reads. In the authors' own workflow: Across the 700 or so repertoires, a later analysis counted around 80 million unique TCR beta chains, approximately 10 million of which were shared by at least two donors. Raw reads were error-corrected and collapsed into unique sequences with a nearest-neighbor algorithm that merged closely related sequences to remove PCR and sequencing errors. CDR3 sequences were aligned to IMGT reference sequences to assign V, D and J gene segments. For a sequence to be retained, at least a six-nucleotide match to both a V gene segment and a J gene segment was required. A rearrangement was called productive if the CDR3 had no stop codons and remained in frame with V and J, and every other rearrangement was called non-productive. Following IMGT convention, CDR3 was defined as the stretch from the second conserved V-encoded cysteine up to the conserved J-encoded phenylalanine. In an earlier analysis of around 600 of the donors, sequences lacking an unambiguous match to a single V gene segment were excluded. In an earlier analysis of several hundred of the donors, V segments were called functional above 56.7% productive rearrangements and were called segregating when the between-donor standard deviation exceeded 5%. A statistical classification framework was developed to diagnose cytomegalovirus status using the catalog of TCR beta chain sequences. In a later analysis, V and J genes were assigned by comparing TCR nucleotide sequences against IMGT/GENE-DB human TR gene sequences. A later analysis assigned CDR3 sequences and most-parsimonious VDJ recombination scenarios with the TCRdist pipeline. In a later analysis, each TCR beta chain was defined by its CDR3 amino acid sequence together with its V-gene family, and reads lacking a unique V-gene family were excluded. As a way to deal with suspected cross-contamination and a sequencing artifact, a later analysis dropped 592 nucleotide sequences that were highly shared and had low generation probability. In a later analysis, a clonal expansion index for each public chain was calculated from normalized within-repertoire ranks of inferred template counts. In a later analysis, generation probabilities were computed using a VDJ recombination model fitted to out-of-frame rearrangements, and the results were checked against IGoR. A later analysis scored TCR-TCR, TCR-HLA and TCR-CMV co-occurrence with hypergeometric tests, applying a repertoire-size bias correction to TCR pairs. A later analysis estimated false discovery rates by permuting HLA or CMV assignments 20 times. In a later analysis, co-occurring TCRs were grouped using DBSCAN, with TCRdist sequence similarity added in when clustering inside HLA-allele-positive subsets. Repertoires with fewer than 30,000 or more than 120,000 public chains, plus five repertoires with anomalous nucleotide sharing, were excluded from co-occurrence clustering. As stored in TCRdb, this immuneACCESS dataset retains in-frame rearrangements with V and J assigned. A fraction of the clones does not appear; measured against another copy, unresolved V genes explain less than half of the discrepancy, and the remainder lacks a known reason. V, J and clone size were drawn from that table, and D and trimming were deduced from the DNA. The table for this sample lists under 150,000 clones; 80% of them were counted only once. The top ten clonotypes cover nearly 7% of the sample.

The cohort consisted of hundreds of healthy bone marrow donors. At the time of sampling, every cohort member was nominally healthy, though immune exposures that went unrecorded were likely present. The donor was CMV seropositive and was included in the group of 250 to 300 seropositive cohort members. Each donor provided a peripheral blood sample, and peripheral blood mononuclear cells were used for TCR beta sequencing. Genomic DNA extraction from the blood cell samples was performed with the Qiagen DNeasy Blood Extraction Kit. At the junction V is shortened by 1 base and J by 6 bases; bases outside the gene matches: 9. The CDR3 sequence holds 16 residues, the cysteine and phenylalanine included. The retained sequence is limited to the CDR3, 48 bases, with the frame set at the first base. From a lookup of the germline V gene, CDR1 and CDR2 are MGHRA and YSYEKL.

What was sequenced was PBMCs. This TCR was sampled from a man in his forties or fifties in good health and CMV-seropositive. The chain is assembled from TRBV4-1 and TRBJ2-3; the central 8 bases match TRBD2. This receptor has the CDR3 CASSQGGAGGMDTQYF. At the DNA level, the sequence is TGCGCCAGCAGCCAAGGGGGCGCGGGAGGAATGGATACGCAGTATTTT.